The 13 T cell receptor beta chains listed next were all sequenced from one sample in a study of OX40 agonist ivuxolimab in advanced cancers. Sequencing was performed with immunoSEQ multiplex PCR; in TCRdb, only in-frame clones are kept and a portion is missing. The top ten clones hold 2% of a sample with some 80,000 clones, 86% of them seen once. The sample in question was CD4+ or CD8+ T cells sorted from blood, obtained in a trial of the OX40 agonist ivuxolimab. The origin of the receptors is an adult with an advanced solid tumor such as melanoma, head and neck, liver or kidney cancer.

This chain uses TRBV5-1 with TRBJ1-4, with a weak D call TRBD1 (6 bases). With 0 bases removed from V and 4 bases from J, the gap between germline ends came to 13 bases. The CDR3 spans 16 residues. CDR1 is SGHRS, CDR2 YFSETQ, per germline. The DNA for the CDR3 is TGCGCCAGCAGCTTGGACAGGGCGGGGGATAATGAAAAACTGTTTTTT. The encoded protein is CASSLDRAGDNEKLFF. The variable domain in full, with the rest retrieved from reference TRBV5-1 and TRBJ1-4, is KAGVTQTPRYLIKTRGQQVTLSCSPISGHRSVSWYQQTPGQGLQFLFEYFSETQRNKGNFPGRFSGRQFSNSRSEMNVSTLELGDSALYLCASSLDRAGDNEKLFFGSGTQLSVL.

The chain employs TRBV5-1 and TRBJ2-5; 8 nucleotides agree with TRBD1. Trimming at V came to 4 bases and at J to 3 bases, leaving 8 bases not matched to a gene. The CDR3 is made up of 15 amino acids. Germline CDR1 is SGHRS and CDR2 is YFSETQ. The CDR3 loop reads CASSAVDRGEETQYF. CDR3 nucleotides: TGCGCCAGCAGCGCAGTCGACAGGGGAGAAGAGACCCAGTACTTC.

The CDR3 loop reads CASSPPVGGTNTGELFF. The CDR3 DNA is TGTGCCAGCAGCCCCCCTGTGGGGGGCACGAACACCGGGGAGCTGTTTTTT. V and J are TRBV21-1 and TRBJ2-2. TRBV21-1 is listed as a pseudogene. This CDR3 contains 17 residues.

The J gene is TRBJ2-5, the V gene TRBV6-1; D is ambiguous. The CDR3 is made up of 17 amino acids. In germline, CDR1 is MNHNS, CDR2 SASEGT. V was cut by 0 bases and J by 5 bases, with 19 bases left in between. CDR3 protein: CASSEAPASWFGETQYF. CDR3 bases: TGTGCCAGCAGTGAAGCGCCGGCTAGTTGGTTCGGGGAGACCCAGTACTTC.

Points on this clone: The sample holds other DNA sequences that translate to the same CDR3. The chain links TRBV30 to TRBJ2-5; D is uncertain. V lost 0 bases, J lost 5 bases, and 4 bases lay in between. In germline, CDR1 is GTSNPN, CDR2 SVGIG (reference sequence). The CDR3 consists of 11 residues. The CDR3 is CAWSVGETQYF. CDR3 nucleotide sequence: TGTGCCTGGAGTGTAGGGGAGACCCAGTACTTC.

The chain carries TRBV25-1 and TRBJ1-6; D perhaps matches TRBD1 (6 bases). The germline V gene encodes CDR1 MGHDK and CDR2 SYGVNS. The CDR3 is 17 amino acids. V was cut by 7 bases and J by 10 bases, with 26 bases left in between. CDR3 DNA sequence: TGTGCCAGCAACCCATCCCCCGACAGGAGGGGAAACTCACCCCTCCACTTT. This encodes CASNPSPDRRGNSPLHF.

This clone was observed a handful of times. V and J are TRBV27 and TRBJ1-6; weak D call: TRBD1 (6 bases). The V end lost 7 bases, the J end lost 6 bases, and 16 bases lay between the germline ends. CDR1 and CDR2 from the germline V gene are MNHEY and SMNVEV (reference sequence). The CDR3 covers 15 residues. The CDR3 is CASTVTGRINSPLHF. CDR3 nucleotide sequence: TGTGCCAGCACCGTAACAGGGAGAATTAATTCACCCCTCCACTTT.

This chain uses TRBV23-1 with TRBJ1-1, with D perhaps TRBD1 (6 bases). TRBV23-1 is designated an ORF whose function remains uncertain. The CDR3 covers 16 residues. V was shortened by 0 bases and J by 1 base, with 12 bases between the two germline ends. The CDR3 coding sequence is TGCGCCAGCAGTCAATCGGGGGGGGCGAAGAACACTGAAGCTTTCTTT. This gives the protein CASSQSGGAKNTEAFF.

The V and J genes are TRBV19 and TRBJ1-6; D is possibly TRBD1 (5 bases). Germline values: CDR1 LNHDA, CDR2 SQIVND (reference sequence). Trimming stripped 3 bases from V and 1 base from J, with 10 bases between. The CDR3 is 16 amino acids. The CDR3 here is CASSISGQSYNSPLHF. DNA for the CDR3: TGTGCCAGTAGTATCAGTGGACAATCCTATAATTCACCCCTCCACTTT.

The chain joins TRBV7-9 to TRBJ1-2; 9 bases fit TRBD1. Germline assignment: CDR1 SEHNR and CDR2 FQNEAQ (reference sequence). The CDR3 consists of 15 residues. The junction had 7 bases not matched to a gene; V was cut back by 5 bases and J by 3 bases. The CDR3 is CASSPGTGSDYGYTF. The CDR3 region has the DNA TGTGCCAGCAGCCCCGGGACAGGGAGCGACTATGGCTACACCTTC.

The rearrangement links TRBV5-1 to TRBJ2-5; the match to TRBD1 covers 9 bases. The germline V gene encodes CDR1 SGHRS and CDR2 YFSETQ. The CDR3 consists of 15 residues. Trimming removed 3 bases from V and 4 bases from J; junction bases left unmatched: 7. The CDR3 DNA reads TGCGCCAGCAGCTCCGCCGGGACAGGGTCAGAGACCCAGTACTTC. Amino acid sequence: CASSSAGTGSETQYF.

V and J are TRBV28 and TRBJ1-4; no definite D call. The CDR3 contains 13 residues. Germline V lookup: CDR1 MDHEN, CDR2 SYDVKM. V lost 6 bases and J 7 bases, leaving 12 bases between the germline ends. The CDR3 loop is CASSPDLFEKLFF. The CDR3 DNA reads TGTGCCAGCAGCCCGGATTTATTTGAAAAACTGTTTTTT.

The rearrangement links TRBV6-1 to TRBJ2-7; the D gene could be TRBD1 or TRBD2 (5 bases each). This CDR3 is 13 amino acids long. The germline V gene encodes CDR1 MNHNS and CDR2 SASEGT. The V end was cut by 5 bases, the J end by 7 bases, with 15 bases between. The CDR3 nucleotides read TGTGCCAGCAGTTCGCCCGGGACGGAGGAGCAGTACTTC. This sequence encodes CASSSPGTEEQYF.